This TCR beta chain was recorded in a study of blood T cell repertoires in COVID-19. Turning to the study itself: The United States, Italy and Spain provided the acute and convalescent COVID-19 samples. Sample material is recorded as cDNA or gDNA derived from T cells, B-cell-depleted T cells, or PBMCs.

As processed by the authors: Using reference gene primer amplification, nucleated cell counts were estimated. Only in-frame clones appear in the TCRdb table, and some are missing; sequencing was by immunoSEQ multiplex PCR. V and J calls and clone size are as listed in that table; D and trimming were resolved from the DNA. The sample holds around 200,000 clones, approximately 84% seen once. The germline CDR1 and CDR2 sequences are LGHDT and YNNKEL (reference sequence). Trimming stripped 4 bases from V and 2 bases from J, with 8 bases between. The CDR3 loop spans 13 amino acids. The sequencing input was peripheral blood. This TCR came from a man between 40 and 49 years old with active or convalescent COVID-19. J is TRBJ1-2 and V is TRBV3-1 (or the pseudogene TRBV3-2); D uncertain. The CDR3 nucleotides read TGTGCCAGCAGCCCCCAGACAAACTATGGCTACACCTTC. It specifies CASSPQTNYGYTF.